The T cell receptor (beta chain) described here comes from a study of cytomegalovirus exposure and HLA in healthy donors. TCRdb's table, derived via immunoSEQ multiplex PCR, lists solely in-frame clones and lacks some. The sample yields 220,000 or so clones, 75% to 90% seen once. The germline CDR1 and CDR2 sequences are MDHEN and SYDVKM. The CDR3 runs to 15 residues. Trimming removed 5 bases at V and 3 bases at J, with 16 bases between. This clonotype was sampled from a woman in her twenties or thirties in good health and CMV-seropositive. This chain joins TRBV28 and TRBJ1-2, with D possibly matching TRBD1 (5 bases). The sample taken for sequencing was PBMCs. In nucleotides, the CDR3 is TGTGCCAGCAGTCCTAGGACAAGGGGTTACTATGGCTACACCTTC. This gives the protein CASSPRTRGYYGYTF.